The source of this TCR beta chain is a study of post-analysis software for immune sequencing data. Study results and limitations: Controls' normalized Chao1 diversity significantly exceeded that of multiple sclerosis patients. Five TRBV segments, TRBV5-6, TRBV5-1 and TRBV20-1 among them, were found more frequent in patients than controls.

J was trimmed by 15 bases and V by 2 bases; bases with no gene match: 16. CDR1 is MNHNY, CDR2 SVGAGI, per germline (reference sequence). This CDR3 comprises 15 residues. As regards this clonotype: Antigen: not known.

Carried by the TCR beta cDNA libraries were unique molecular identifiers. TCRdb redid the calling of the PCR reads with MiXCR, one entry per CDR3 protein. The sample yields 150,000 or so distinct CDR3 sequences, about 36% seen once. The receptor was isolated from a girl under 18 with multiple sclerosis. V usage is TRBV6-6 and J usage is TRBJ2-1; TRBD2 aligns across 7 bases. The sample in question was blood, obtained after autologous hematopoietic stem cell transplantation. The CDR3 loop reads CASSYRGEGWLSRFF. CDR3 in DNA: TGTGCCAGCAGTTACCGGGGGGAGGGCTGGCTAAGTCGGTTCTTC.